One sample yielded the 5 T cell receptor beta chains listed below, sequenced in a study of CD8 T cells in ankylosing spondylitis. TCRdb reprocessed the 5' RACE reads with MiXCR, giving one entry per CDR3 protein. The repertoire consists of about 360,000 distinct CDR3 sequences, with 20% to 25% occurring once and the leading ten covering about 12%. The sample comprised blood, either unsorted or a sorted T cell fraction (not recorded which). Receptor source: a male donor with ankylosing spondylitis or in good health (not recorded which).

This clonotype was seen only a few times. The CDR3 DNA follows: TGTGCCAGCAGCCCCGGGGGGGCCGAAGCTTTCTTT. It specifies CASSPGGAEAFF. This sequence joins TRBV12-3 or TRBV12-4 and TRBJ1-1, with D possibly matching TRBD1 (6 bases). The CDR3 totals 12 residues. With 6 bases removed from V and 8 bases from J, the gap between germline ends came to 13 bases.

The genes are TRBV12-3 or TRBV12-4 and TRBJ2-4, with TRBD1 matching 8 bases. The CDR3 is made up of 16 amino acids. J gave up 6 bases and V 7 bases, and 14 bases lay outside the gene matches. The CDR3 reads CASNLSVRGLGNIQYF. DNA for the CDR3: TGTGCCAGCAACCTTAGTGTCAGGGGGCTGGGAAACATTCAGTACTTC.

V is TRBV6-2 or TRBV6-3 and J is TRBJ2-1, with 14 bases aligning to TRBD2. Looked up from germline, CDR1 is MNHEY and CDR2 is SVGEGT. The CDR3 is 18 residues long. The V and J ends lost 7 bases and 0 bases, in that order; junction bases with no gene match: 8. The CDR3 reads CASKPGTSGGSSYNEQFF. For the CDR3, the DNA is TGTGCCAGCAAACCCGGGACTAGCGGGGGTAGCTCCTACAATGAGCAGTTCTTC.

This clonotype has more than one count but fewer than ten. The chain joins TRBV15 to TRBJ2-1; no firm D call. V was cut by 4 bases and J by 7 bases, with 8 bases left in between. The CDR3 is 12 residues long. Germline lookup yields CDR1 LNHNV and CDR2 YYDKDF (reference sequence). This CDR3 is CATSTIRNEQFF. The CDR3 DNA reads TGTGCCACCAGCACTATTAGGAATGAGCAGTTCTTC.

This clonotype was counted between two and nine times. The V and J genes are TRBV9 and TRBJ2-1, with 9 nucleotides matching TRBD1. Unmatched junction bases numbered 24, after V lost 7 bases and J lost 10 bases. Germline CDR1 and CDR2: SGDLS and YYNGEE. The CDR3 consists of 18 residues. CDR3 sequence reads: CASLYRDRDFGGNEEQFF. For the CDR3, the DNA is TGTGCCAGCCTCTATCGGGACAGGGATTTTGGAGGGAATGAGGAGCAGTTCTTC.